This entry lists 25 T cell receptor beta chains sequenced from one sample in a study of T cells in localized non-small cell lung cancer (dated by TCRdb to between 2020 and 2021). The protocol used for the library was the immunoSEQ multiplex PCR assay. TCRdb limited this immuneACCESS table to in-frame rearrangements with V and J called. A share of clones is missing; checked studies link under half to unresolved V genes, and the rest is unexplained. The sample table records more than 15,000 clones; around 90% of these occur just once. The top ten constitute about 3% of the sample. Sample: peripheral blood, taken before any cancer treatment. The source is a woman aged 35-75 years with stage I lung adenocarcinoma.

V is TRBV19 and J is TRBJ1-5; D call uncertain. CDR3 size: 12 residues. CDR1 LNHDA and CDR2 SQIVND come from the germline V gene (reference sequence). V was pared by 3 bases and J by 3 bases, with 3 bases between. This chain's CDR3 is CASSMVNQPQHF. CDR3 nucleotides: TGTGCCAGTAGTATGGTCAATCAGCCCCAGCATTTT.

The chain links TRBV5-1 to TRBJ2-1, with 8 bases identical to TRBD1. CDR1 is SGHRS and CDR2 is YFSETQ in the germline V gene. There are 14 residues in the CDR3. Trimming took 1 base from V and 9 from J; bases not matched to a gene: 6. CDR3 amino acids: CASSLIQGAGEQFF. DNA of the CDR3: TGCGCCAGCAGCTTGATTCAGGGGGCGGGTGAGCAGTTCTTC.

The chain recombines TRBV6-1 with TRBJ2-1; no firm D call. Germline V gene data show CDR1 as MNHNS and CDR2 as SASEGT. The CDR3 is made up of 14 amino acids. The ends were cut back, 2 bases at V and 5 bases at J, with 10 bases in the middle. For the CDR3, the DNA is TGTGCCAGCAGTGAAAAGACGGACCACAATGAGCAGTTCTTC. Its translation: CASSEKTDHNEQFF.

J is TRBJ2-7 and V is TRBV10-2; perhaps TRBD1 as D (6 bases). Germline CDR1 is WSHSY and CDR2 is SAAADI. Trimming cost V 9 bases and J 3 bases, with 12 bases left between them. The CDR3 has 12 residues. For the CDR3, the DNA is TGCGCCAGGGGGACACTGGGCTACGAGCAGTACTTC. Protein: CARGTLGYEQYF.

CDR3 sequence reads: CASSIETAGLISGANVLTF. Here the CDR3 DNA reads TGTGCCAGTAGTATCGAAACGGCAGGGCTCATCTCTGGGGCCAACGTCCTGACTTTC. The V and J genes are TRBV19 and TRBJ2-6; tentative D call: TRBD1 (5 bases). CDR1 is LNHDA, CDR2 SQIVND, per germline (reference sequence). The CDR3 is 19 amino acids. V was cut by 3 bases and J by 0 bases, with 18 bases left in between.

The V gene is TRBV29-1, the J gene TRBJ2-5; 10 bases are shared with TRBD2. The CDR3 runs to 13 residues. J was trimmed by 1 base and V by 7 bases; bases with no gene match: 3. Germline V gene data show CDR1 as SQVTM and CDR2 as ANQGSEA. The CDR3 bases are TGCAGCGGGATAGCGGGAGGCCAAGAGACCCAGTACTTC. Translation gives CSGIAGGQETQYF. The variable domain in full, completed from reference TRBV29-1 and TRBJ2-5, reads SAVISQKPSRDICQRGTSLTIQCQVDSQVTMMFWYRQQPGQSLTLIATANQGSEATYESGFVIDKFPISRPNLTFSTLTVSNMSPEDSSIYLCSGIAGGQETQYFGPGTRLLVL.

The gene calls are TRBV7-8 and TRBJ2-2; TRBD1 aligns across 10 bases. Germline V gene lookup returns CDR1 SGHVS and CDR2 FQNEAQ. The CDR3 length is 16 residues. Germline trimming cut 1 base from V and 6 bases from J; bases unmatched to any gene: 5. For the CDR3, the DNA is TGTGCCAGCAGCTTAGGGGGACAGGGGTTCGCCGGGGAGCTGTTTTTT. This translates into CASSLGGQGFAGELFF.

The J gene is TRBJ2-1, the V gene TRBV28, with TRBD1 identical over 8 bases. The CDR3 runs 17 residues. Germline CDR1 and CDR2: MDHEN and SYDVKM. Trimming removed 4 bases from V and 3 bases from J; junction bases left unmatched: 11. This CDR3 is CASSWYPGQAIYNEQFF. The CDR3 DNA is TGTGCCAGCAGTTGGTACCCGGGACAGGCTATCTACAATGAGCAGTTCTTC.

The chain has TRBV19 and TRBJ1-2; D is uncertain. This CDR3 spans 14 amino acids. From germline, CDR1 is LNHDA and CDR2 SQIVND (reference sequence). V shed 4 bases and J shed 2 bases, with 11 bases lying between them. In DNA, the CDR3 is TGTGCCAGTAGTAAGAACCACGGCAACTATGGCTACACCTTC. Protein sequence: CASSKNHGNYGYTF.

V gene TRBV7-2 combines with J gene TRBJ1-1; 7 bases are a match to TRBD1. The CDR3 is 14 amino acids. V trimming: 4 bases; J trimming: 3 bases; junction bases outside the gene matches: 5. CDR1 is SGHTA, CDR2 FQGNSA, per germline. The CDR3 loop reads CASSYNRGDTEAFF. Here the CDR3 DNA reads TGTGCCAGCAGCTACAACAGGGGAGACACTGAAGCTTTCTTT.

This rearrangement joins TRBV28 to TRBJ1-2; D unclear. The V end was cut by 2 bases, the J end by 8 bases, with 9 bases between. The CDR3 is 12 residues long. Germline V gene sequence: CDR1 MDHEN, CDR2 SYDVKM. Written as DNA, the CDR3 is TGTGCCAGCAGTTTAGGGGATTACGGCTACACCTTC. Translated, it gives CASSLGDYGYTF.

The chain combines TRBV5-1 with TRBJ2-7; 12 bases match TRBD2. Germline loops: CDR1 SGHRS, CDR2 YFSETQ. Trimming cost V 0 bases and J 7 bases; bases outside gene matches: 5. The CDR3 runs 15 residues. CDR3 region: CASSLETSGRREQYF. Written as DNA, the CDR3 is TGCGCCAGCAGCTTGGAAACTAGCGGGAGGAGAGAGCAGTACTTC.

The CDR3 nucleotides are TGTGCCAGCAGCTTAGCAGGGGACTATGGCTACACCTTC. Protein: CASSLAGDYGYTF. This rearrangement joins TRBV7-2 to TRBJ1-2; D perhaps matches TRBD1 (5 bases). The CDR3 is 13 amino acids. Germline V CDR1 and CDR2: SGHTA, FQGNSA. V was pared by 0 bases and J by 3 bases, with 5 bases between.

This clone was seen only once. The chain has TRBV6-1 and TRBJ2-7; weak D call: TRBD1 (5 bases). V was cut by 4 bases and J by 3 bases, with 7 bases left in between. The germline CDR1 and CDR2 sequences are MNHNS and SASEGT. The CDR3 sequence is 12 residues long. The CDR3: CASSAQGYEQYF. CDR3 coding DNA: TGTGCCAGCAGTGCCCAGGGCTACGAGCAGTACTTC.

This clone was counted only a few times. The chain carries TRBV7-2 and TRBJ2-5; maybe TRBD1 (6 bases). This CDR3 is 13 amino acids long. Germline V lookup: CDR1 SGHTA, CDR2 FQGNSA. The V gene lost 6 bases and the J gene lost 5 bases, with 13 bases spanning the gap. DNA for the CDR3: TGTGCCAGCAGGCGTGGGCAGGGGGAGACCCAGTACTTC. Translation: CASRRGQGETQYF.

The chain joins TRBV5-1 to TRBJ1-2, with 7 bases aligning to TRBD1. Germline V gene lookup returns CDR1 SGHRS and CDR2 YFSETQ. Germline trimming cut 1 base from V and 5 bases from J; bases unmatched to any gene: 5. The CDR3 loop spans 14 amino acids. The CDR3 is CASSLITGDYGYTF. The DNA of the CDR3 is TGCGCCAGCAGCTTGATTACAGGGGATTATGGCTACACCTTC.

The chain employs TRBV27 and TRBJ1-2; D is uncertain. Trimming took off 2 bases at V and 6 bases at J, with 7 bases between the two ends. Germline CDR1 reads MNHEY; CDR2 reads SMNVEV (reference sequence). The CDR3 extends over 12 amino acids. CDR3 protein: CASSLGGDGYTF. As DNA, the CDR3 is TGTGCCAGCAGTTTAGGAGGAGATGGCTACACCTTC.

This clone has just a few counts. V gene TRBV7-9 combines with J gene TRBJ2-1; TRBD2 matches 13 bases. The J segment lost 8 bases and the V segment lost 5 bases, leaving 6 bases of the junction unmatched. This CDR3 comprises 15 residues. Germline V lookup: CDR1 SEHNR, CDR2 FQNEAQ (reference sequence). The CDR3: CASSPGTSGNDEQFF. In DNA, the CDR3 is TGTGCCAGCAGCCCCGGGACTAGCGGGAACGATGAGCAGTTCTTC.

A word on this clone: The junction shows a germline mismatch at one end, possibly a read error. The chain links TRBV11-1 to TRBJ1-1; D unresolved. CDR1 is SGHAT, CDR2 FQDESV, per germline (reference sequence). CDR3 length: 13 amino acids. The CDR3 bases are TGTGCCAGCAGCTTAGGTCAGCTTCCTGAGGCTTTCTTT. It encodes CASSLGQLPEAFF. Full variable domain (outside the CDR3, taken from reference TRBV11-1 and TRBJ1-1): EAEVAQSPRYKITEKSQAVAFWCDPISGHATLYWYRQILGQGPELLVQFQDESVVDDSQLPKDRFSAERLKGVDSTLKIQPAELGDSAMYLCASSLGQLPEAFFGQGTRLTVV.

CDR3 residues: CASSVTVYGYTF. The CDR3 DNA follows: TGTGCCAGCAGCGTTACAGTGTATGGCTACACCTTC. V usage is TRBV5-5 and J usage is TRBJ1-2, with D unclear. The CDR3 has 12 residues. The germline CDR1 and CDR2 sequences are SGHKS and YYEKEE (reference sequence). Trimming took 4 bases from V and 5 from J, leaving 9 bases between them.

This clone has a single count. The chain combines TRBV5-4 with TRBJ2-2; D not resolved. The germline V gene encodes CDR1 SGHNT and CDR2 YYREEE (reference sequence). Between the trimmed V and J ends, which lost 5 bases and 6 bases, there was a span of 11 bases. CDR3 length: 13 residues. The CDR3 nucleotides are TGTGCCAGCAGTAAGGACCCTTCCGGGGAGCTGTTTTTT. Translated: CASSKDPSGELFF.

This chain links TRBV2 with TRBJ1-3; D call uncertain. The CDR3 is 15 amino acids. The V end lost 2 bases, the J end lost 0 bases, and 8 bases lay between the germline ends. The germline CDR1 and CDR2 sequences are SNHLY and FYNNEI. The DNA of the CDR3 is TGTGCCAGCAGTGAATTGGCAGGCTCTGGAAACACCATATATTTT. This sequence encodes CASSELAGSGNTIYF.

The V and J genes are TRBV5-1 and TRBJ1-1; D is possibly TRBD1 (6 bases). The CDR3 sequence is 17 residues long. Germline-derived CDR1 and CDR2 are SGHRS and YFSETQ. Trimming pared 3 bases from V and 5 bases from J, leaving 23 bases between. CDR3 residues: CASSSYWEGGLRTEAFF. CDR3 nucleotide sequence: TGCGCCAGCAGCTCCTATTGGGAGGGGGGCCTTAGAACTGAAGCTTTCTTT. Using reference TRBV5-1 and TRBJ1-1 for the parts outside the CDR3, the full variable domain is KAGVTQTPRYLIKTRGQQVTLSCSPISGHRSVSWYQQTPGQGLQFLFEYFSETQRNKGNFPGRFSGRQFSNSRSEMNVSTLELGDSALYLCASSSYWEGGLRTEAFFGQGTRLTVV.

The chain joins TRBV28 to TRBJ1-2; 8 bases agree with TRBD1. Trimming at V came to 3 bases and at J to 1 base, leaving 4 bases not matched to a gene. Germline-derived CDR1 and CDR2 are MDHEN and SYDVKM. The CDR3 sequence is 15 residues long. The CDR3 bases are TGTGCCAGCAGTTTTCGAGGACAGGGTAACTATGGCTACACCTTC. Translation gives CASSFRGQGNYGYTF.

The chain combines TRBV2 with TRBJ1-4; 9 bases are shared with TRBD1. The CDR3 spans 13 residues. Germline V gives CDR1 SNHLY, CDR2 FYNNEI. V shed 6 bases, J shed 6 bases, and the junction held 2 bases outside the gene matches. CDR3 residues: CASRQGAYEKLFF. For the CDR3, the DNA is TGTGCCAGCAGACAGGGGGCATATGAAAAACTGTTTTTT.